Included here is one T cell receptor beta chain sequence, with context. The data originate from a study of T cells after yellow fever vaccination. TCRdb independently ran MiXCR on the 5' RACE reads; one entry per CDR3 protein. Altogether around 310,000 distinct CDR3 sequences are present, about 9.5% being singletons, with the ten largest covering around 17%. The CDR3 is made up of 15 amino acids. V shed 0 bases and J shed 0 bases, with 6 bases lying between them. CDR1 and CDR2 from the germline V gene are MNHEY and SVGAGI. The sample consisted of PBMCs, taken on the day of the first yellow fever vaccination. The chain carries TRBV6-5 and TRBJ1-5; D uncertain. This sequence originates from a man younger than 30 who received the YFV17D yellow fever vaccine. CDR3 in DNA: TGTGCCAGCAGTTACTCTATTAATAGCAATCAGCCCCAGCATTTT. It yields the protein CASSYSINSNQPQHF.